One sample yielded the 11 T cell receptor beta chains listed below, sequenced in a study of cytomegalovirus exposure and HLA in healthy donors. The PCR had 60 Vbeta and 13 Jbeta primers. Some clones are missing from TCRdb's copy, which holds only in-frame ones; the method was immunoSEQ multiplex PCR. This sample yields tens of thousands of clones, of which roughly 75% are seen a single time; about 7.4% belongs to the top ten. Sequences were obtained from PBMCs. The origin of the receptors is a woman under 40 in good health and CMV-seropositive.

The chain combines TRBV5-4 with TRBJ2-3; D is perhaps TRBD2 (6 bases). Germline V gene sequence: CDR1 SGHNT, CDR2 YYREEE (reference sequence). CDR3 length: 16 amino acids. V was cut by 4 bases and J by 0 bases, with 15 bases left in between. In DNA, the CDR3 is TGTGCCAGCAGCCCCCCAGCGGGCGCTAGCACAGATACGCAGTATTTT. Protein sequence: CASSPPAGASTDTQYF.

This chain connects TRBV7-2 to TRBJ1-3; D unclear. The V end lost 0 bases, the J end lost 0 bases, and 6 bases lay between the germline ends. This CDR3 has 15 amino acids. Germline CDR1 reads SGHTA; CDR2 reads FQGNSA. The DNA for the CDR3 is TGTGCCAGCAGCTTAGCGGGCAGCTCTGGAAACACCATATATTTT. Residues: CASSLAGSSGNTIYF.

The gene calls are TRBV11-2 and TRBJ2-1; 9 positions match TRBD2. V shed 7 bases, J shed 9 bases, and the junction held 13 bases outside the gene matches. The CDR3 runs 15 residues. Looked up from germline, CDR1 is SGHAT and CDR2 is FQNNGV. CDR3 residues: CASITTGGRAPEQFF. The CDR3 coding sequence is TGTGCCAGCATCACGACTGGCGGGAGGGCCCCTGAGCAGTTCTTC.

The chain employs TRBV5-6 and TRBJ2-7; D is perhaps TRBD2 (5 bases). The V and J ends lost 0 bases and 1 base respectively, with 11 bases between them. The CDR3 has 15 amino acids. The germline CDR1 and CDR2 sequences are SGHDT and YYEEEE. Here the CDR3 DNA reads TGTGCCAGCAGCTTGGGCGCGGGTGGGTCCTACGAGCAGTACTTC. It is translated as CASSLGAGGSYEQYF. The full variable domain, rest sourced from reference TRBV5-6 and TRBJ2-7, is DAGVTQSPTHLIKTRGQQVTLRCSPKSGHDTVSWYQQALGQGPQFIFQYYEEEERQRGNFPDRFSGHQFPNYSSELNVNALLLGDSALYLCASSLGAGGSYEQYFGPGTRLTVT.

This clone appeared once. The V and J genes are TRBV7-2 and TRBJ2-2, with D tentatively TRBD1 (5 bases). The CDR3 sequence is 13 residues long. Per the germline V gene, CDR1 is SGHTA and CDR2 is FQGNSA. V shed 5 bases and J shed 7 bases, with 11 bases lying between them. The CDR3 loop is CASSVIRGGELFF. In DNA, the CDR3 is TGTGCCAGCAGCGTGATAAGGGGCGGGGAGCTGTTTTTT.

The rearrangement links TRBV7-8 to TRBJ2-7; 12 nucleotides match TRBD2. The V gene end was trimmed by 5 bases and the J gene end by 6 bases; junction bases not matched to a gene: 5. CDR3 length: 14 residues. The germline V gene has CDR1 SGHVS and CDR2 FQNEAQ. DNA of the CDR3: TGTGCCAGCAGCCTGGGACTAGCGGGTGGCGAGCAGTACTTC. Amino acid sequence: CASSLGLAGGEQYF.

This chain links TRBV19 with TRBJ1-5, with D tentatively TRBD1 (6 bases). The length of the CDR3 is 14 residues. V shed 4 bases and J shed 4 bases, with 11 bases lying between them. CDR1 LNHDA and CDR2 SQIVND come from the germline V gene (reference sequence). The CDR3 here is CASSNKQGNQPQHF. Here the CDR3 DNA reads TGTGCCAGTAGTAATAAACAGGGAAATCAGCCCCAGCATTTT. The full variable domain, in which reference TRBV19 and TRBJ1-5 provide the parts outside the CDR3, is DGGITQSPKYLFRKEGQNVTLSCEQNLNHDAMYWYRQDPGQGLRLIYYSQIVNDFQKGDIAEGYSVSREKKESFPLTVTSAQKNPTAFYLCASSNKQGNQPQHFGDGTRLSIL.

The rearrangement joins TRBV9 to TRBJ2-3; 9 nucleotides agree with TRBD2. Unmatched junction bases numbered 2, after V lost 0 bases and J lost 6 bases. From germline, CDR1 is SGDLS and CDR2 YYNGEE. The CDR3 totals 14 residues. The CDR3 bases are TGTGCCAGCAGCGTAGCTACTAGCGGGGATACGCAGTATTTT. It translates to CASSVATSGDTQYF.

The chain couples TRBV6-1 to TRBJ2-4; possibly TRBD1 for D (7 bases). V was trimmed by 7 bases and J by 7 bases, leaving 11 bases between them. The germline gives CDR1 MNHNS, CDR2 SASEGT. The CDR3 runs to 12 residues. CDR3 in DNA: TGTGCCAGCAAGGCAGGGGGGAACATTCAGTACTTC. Protein sequence: CASKAGGNIQYF.

The gene calls are TRBV4-3 and TRBJ2-6; D is uncertain. CDR1 and CDR2 from the germline V gene are LGHNA and YSLEER. The V gene lost 3 bases and the J gene lost 3 bases, with 9 bases spanning the gap. The CDR3 has 15 amino acids. The CDR3: CASSQVLGGANVLTF. The CDR3 coding sequence is TGCGCCAGCAGCCAGGTCCTCGGTGGGGCCAACGTCCTGACTTTC.

The gene calls are TRBV25-1 and TRBJ2-5; no clear D gene. The J call may be in error: the DNA end matches TRBJ2-7 better. From germline, CDR1 is MGHDK and CDR2 SYGVNS. This CDR3 has 13 amino acids. CDR3 protein: CASSETRSYEQYF. The CDR3 DNA follows: TGTGCCAGCAGTGAGACTCGCTCCTACGAGCAGTACTTC.